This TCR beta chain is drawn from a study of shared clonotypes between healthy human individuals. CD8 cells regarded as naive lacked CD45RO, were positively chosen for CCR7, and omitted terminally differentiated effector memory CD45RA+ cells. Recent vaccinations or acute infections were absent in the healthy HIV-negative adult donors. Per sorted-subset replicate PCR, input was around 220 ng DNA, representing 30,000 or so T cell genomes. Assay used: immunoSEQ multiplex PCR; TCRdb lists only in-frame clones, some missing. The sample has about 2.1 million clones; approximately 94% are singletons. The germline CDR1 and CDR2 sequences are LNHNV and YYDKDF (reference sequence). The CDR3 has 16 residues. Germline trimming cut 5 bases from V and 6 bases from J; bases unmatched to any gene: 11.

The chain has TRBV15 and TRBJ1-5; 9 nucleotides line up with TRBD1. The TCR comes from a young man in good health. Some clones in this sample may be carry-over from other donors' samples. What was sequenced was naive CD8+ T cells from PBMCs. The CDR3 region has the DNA TGTGCCACCAGCGAAAACCGGGACAGGGTCGCTCAGCCCCAGCATTTT. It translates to CATSENRDRVAQPQHF.